This T cell receptor (beta chain) is from a study of cytotoxic CD8 clonotypes in ibrutinib-treated CLL. CDR3 length equals 13 residues. With 5 bases clipped from V and 8 bases from J, the junction kept 5 bases outside the gene matches. Germline-derived CDR1 and CDR2 are SEHNR and FQNEAQ (reference sequence). Here immunoSEQ multiplex PCR was the method, and the copy in TCRdb shows in-frame clones only, minus some. The data contain roughly 70,000 clones, 90% of them singletons. Sequencing used PBMCs, obtained after 12 months of ibrutinib treatment. This clonotype was obtained from a human donor with chronic lymphocytic leukemia. The chain is built from TRBV7-9 and TRBJ1-2; TRBD1 agrees at 10 bases. This CDR3 reads CASSGGTGAGYTF. Here the CDR3 DNA reads TGTGCCAGCAGCGGAGGGACAGGGGCCGGCTACACCTTC.